The 23 T cell receptor beta chains given below trace back to one sample, sequenced in a study of blood T cell repertoires in COVID-19. Sequencing was performed with immunoSEQ multiplex PCR; in TCRdb, only in-frame clones are kept and a portion is missing. This table holds 150,000 or so clones, roughly 84% found once. The sequenced sample was peripheral blood. These receptor sequences come from a man aged 60-69 years who had recovered from COVID-19.

J is TRBJ1-2 and V is TRBV18, with a possible D match to TRBD1 (5 bases). The V gene lost 7 bases and the J gene lost 6 bases, with 18 bases spanning the gap. This CDR3 is 14 amino acids long. CDR1 and CDR2 (germline): KGHSH, LQKENI. CDR3 loop: CASFSGFIVDGYTF. In DNA, the CDR3 is TGTGCCAGCTTCTCAGGGTTCATAGTGGATGGCTACACCTTC.

This clone has a handful of counts. This chain joins TRBV6-6 and TRBJ2-3, with D perhaps matching TRBD2 (7 bases). CDR3 length: 16 amino acids. Per the germline V gene, CDR1 is MNHNY and CDR2 is SVGAGI (reference sequence). V lost 7 bases and J 0 bases, leaving 17 bases between the germline ends. The CDR3 here is CASTPGGRASTDTQYF. CDR3 DNA sequence: TGTGCCAGCACCCCCGGGGGGCGGGCGAGCACAGATACGCAGTATTTT.

The gene calls are TRBV19 and TRBJ1-6; tentative D call: TRBD1 (6 bases). Germline lookup yields CDR1 LNHDA and CDR2 SQIVND (reference sequence). CDR3 size: 17 residues. Trimming removed 6 bases from V and 9 bases from J, with 24 bases in between. The DNA of the CDR3 is TGTGCCAGTAGGCCCTCTCTACAGGGATGGGAATTTTCACCCCTCCACTTT. Encoded protein: CASRPSLQGWEFSPLHF.

V and J are TRBV12-3 or TRBV12-4 and TRBJ1-3; D gene unclear. This CDR3 comprises 13 residues. The ends were cut back, 3 bases at V and 7 bases at J, with 10 bases in the middle. CDR3 nucleotides: TGTGCCAGCAGTTTCGGGGTTCTCAACACCATATATTTT. As protein: CASSFGVLNTIYF.

The chain combines TRBV6-5 with TRBJ2-7; 7 nucleotides match TRBD2. Germline-derived CDR1 and CDR2 are MNHEY and SVGAGI. The CDR3 totals 13 residues. V lost 2 bases, J lost 4 bases, and 2 bases stayed unmatched. Here the CDR3 DNA reads TGTGCCAGCAGTTACCCCGGGGGGTACGAGCAGTACTTC. Protein sequence: CASSYPGGYEQYF.

This sequence joins TRBV7-2 and TRBJ1-2, with D possibly matching TRBD1 (6 bases). Per germline, CDR1 SGHTA and CDR2 FQGNSA. The V end was cut by 6 bases, the J end by 2 bases, with 10 bases between. The CDR3 is 13 residues long. Here the CDR3 DNA reads TGTGCCAGCAGGCAAACAGGGAACTATGGCTACACCTTC. As protein: CASRQTGNYGYTF.

This chain joins TRBV27 and TRBJ2-1; TRBD1 might be the D (6 bases). Trimming left V 3 bases short and J 10 bases short, with 13 bases between. CDR1 is MNHEY and CDR2 is SMNVEV in the germline V gene (reference sequence). The CDR3 has 13 residues. The CDR3: CASSFGRGLEQFF. CDR3 nucleotides: TGTGCCAGCAGTTTCGGCAGGGGTTTGGAGCAGTTCTTC.

The chain recombines TRBV6-4 with TRBJ2-1; D might be TRBD1 (6 bases). Germline V gene sequence: CDR1 MRHNA, CDR2 SNTAGT. Deletions cut 5 bases from V and 9 bases from J, with 14 bases between. The length of the CDR3 is 13 residues. In DNA form, the CDR3 reads TGTGCCAGCAGTACCGACAGGAGTGGTGAGCAGTTCTTC. Translation gives CASSTDRSGEQFF.

V is TRBV18 and J is TRBJ2-5; TRBD1 agrees at 7 bases. J gave up 3 bases and V 1 base, and 2 bases lay outside the gene matches. The CDR3 is 14 residues long. The germline CDR1 and CDR2 sequences are KGHSH and LQKENI. The CDR3 reads CASSPRGTEETQYF. Here the CDR3 DNA reads TGTGCCAGCTCACCACGTGGGACAGAAGAGACCCAGTACTTC. The variable domain in full, with the rest retrieved from reference TRBV18 and TRBJ2-5, is NAGVMQNPRHLVRRRGQEARLRCSPMKGHSHVYWYRQLPEEGLKFMVYLQKENIIDESGMPKERFSAEFPKEGPSILRIQQVVRGDSAAYFCASSPRGTEETQYFGPGTRLLVL.

The chain combines TRBV7-2 with TRBJ1-5; possibly TRBD1 for D (5 bases). The V and J ends lost 5 bases and 3 bases respectively, with 11 bases between them. Per the germline V gene, CDR1 is SGHTA and CDR2 is FQGNSA. This CDR3 spans 14 amino acids. DNA of the CDR3: TGTGCCAGCAGCCGCGACAGTTCCAATCAGCCCCAGCATTTT. Translating it yields CASSRDSSNQPQHF.

Only one count was recorded for this clone. This chain links TRBV3-1 (or the pseudogene TRBV3-2) with TRBJ1-6, with D unclear. CDR3 length: 14 amino acids. V was shortened by 0 bases and J by 9 bases, with 9 bases between the two germline ends. Germline V gives CDR1 LGHDT, CDR2 YNNKEL (reference sequence). This chain's CDR3 is CASSQDVNFSPLHF. Here the CDR3 DNA reads TGTGCCAGCAGCCAAGACGTGAACTTTTCACCCCTCCACTTT.

In DNA, the CDR3 is TGTGCCAGTAGTAGGACACCGATGAACACTGAAGCTTTCTTT. The encoded protein is CASSRTPMNTEAFF. V gene TRBV19 combines with J gene TRBJ1-1; possibly TRBD1 for D (5 bases). With 4 bases removed from V and 0 bases from J, the gap between germline ends came to 9 bases. The germline V gene has CDR1 LNHDA and CDR2 SQIVND (reference sequence). The CDR3 is 14 amino acids.

Only one count was recorded for this clone. CDR3 residues: CASKEEANTEAFF. The DNA of the CDR3 is TGTGCCAGTAAGGAGGAGGCGAACACTGAAGCTTTCTTT. This chain links TRBV6-4 with TRBJ1-1; no clear D gene. This CDR3 has 13 residues. CDR1 is MRHNA and CDR2 is SNTAGT in the germline V gene. The ends were cut back, 9 bases at V and 1 base at J, with 12 bases in the middle.

J is TRBJ2-5 and V is TRBV30, with 8 bases matching TRBD2. Germline assignment: CDR1 GTSNPN and CDR2 SVGIG (reference sequence). The V gene end was trimmed by 3 bases and the J gene end by 5 bases; junction bases not matched to a gene: 8. This CDR3 region has 14 residues. Written as DNA, the CDR3 is TGTGCCTGGAGGGAAGGACTAGCTCTGGAGACCCAGTACTTC. This codes for CAWREGLALETQYF.

CDR3 residues: CASSLAGGEQYF. The CDR3 region has the DNA TGTGCCAGCAGTTTAGCTGGAGGAGAGCAGTACTTC. The V call is TRBV12-3 or TRBV12-4, the J call TRBJ2-7, with D possibly TRBD2 on 5 matching bases. The CDR3 length is 12 residues. The germline V and J ends were trimmed by 0 bases and 7 bases, with 7 bases remaining between them.

The chain has TRBV12-3 or TRBV12-4 and TRBJ1-2, with D uncertain. V was cut by 4 bases and J by 9 bases, with 9 bases left in between. This CDR3 contains 11 residues. The CDR3 protein is CASSYGRRYTF. Written as DNA, the CDR3 is TGTGCCAGCAGTTACGGCAGGCGCTACACCTTC.

The genes are TRBV5-1 and TRBJ2-3, with TRBD1 matching over 9 bases. V lost 0 bases, J lost 4 bases, and 6 bases stayed unmatched. CDR3 length: 16 residues. The germline V gene encodes CDR1 SGHRS and CDR2 YFSETQ. In DNA, the CDR3 is TGCGCCAGCAGCTTGGCGGGGACAGGGATTCCAGATACGCAGTATTTT. Translating gives CASSLAGTGIPDTQYF. Filled out from reference TRBV5-1 and TRBJ2-3, the complete variable domain reads KAGVTQTPRYLIKTRGQQVTLSCSPISGHRSVSWYQQTPGQGLQFLFEYFSETQRNKGNFPGRFSGRQFSNSRSEMNVSTLELGDSALYLCASSLAGTGIPDTQYFGPGTRLTVL.

This clone showed up just once. The V call is TRBV5-6, the J call TRBJ1-6; 8 bases are a match to TRBD1. Germline CDR1 and CDR2: SGHDT and YYEEEE. The V gene end was trimmed by 3 bases and the J gene end by 9 bases; junction bases not matched to a gene: 5. The CDR3 runs to 14 residues. The CDR3 is CASSSDRGLSPLHF. Here the CDR3 DNA reads TGTGCCAGCAGCTCTGACAGGGGTCTTTCACCCCTCCACTTT.

The rearrangement joins TRBV18 to TRBJ1-3; D gene ambiguous. Trimming cost V 3 bases and J 1 base, with 4 bases left between them. The CDR3 is 13 amino acids. CDR1 is KGHSH, CDR2 LQKENI, per germline. As DNA, the CDR3 is TGTGCCAGCTCACCCCAGTCTGGAAACACCATATATTTT. Its protein is CASSPQSGNTIYF.

The V and J genes are TRBV5-6 and TRBJ2-1, with TRBD2 as a possible D gene (7 bases). CDR1 and CDR2 from the germline V gene are SGHDT and YYEEEE. The CDR3 covers 16 residues. The V end lost 4 bases, the J end lost 2 bases, and 16 bases lay between the germline ends. The CDR3 reads CASSPHEGGAYNEQFF. DNA of the CDR3: TGTGCCAGCAGCCCGCACGAAGGGGGGGCCTACAATGAGCAGTTCTTC.

This clone turned up a few times. The DNA for the CDR3 is TGTGCCAGCAGGGACTTCGGGGGCTCTGGAAACACCATATATTTT. As protein: CASRDFGGSGNTIYF. V usage is TRBV6-5 and J usage is TRBJ1-3, with D perhaps matching TRBD1 (5 bases). The germline V gene has CDR1 MNHEY and CDR2 SVGAGI. CDR3 length: 15 residues. V lost 6 bases, J lost 0 bases, and 12 bases lay in between.

The DNA of the CDR3 is TGTGCCAGCAGCTTGGAGGTGGGGTCCTACAATGAGCAGTTCTTC. It translates to CASSLEVGSYNEQFF. This chain joins TRBV7-3 and TRBJ2-1; the D gene is possibly TRBD2 (5 bases). V lost 3 bases and J lost 1, with 10 bases in between. CDR1 is SGHTA and CDR2 is FQGTGA in the germline V gene. The length of the CDR3 is 15 residues.

The V and J genes are TRBV3-1 (or the pseudogene TRBV3-2) and TRBJ2-5, with TRBD1 matching 8 bases. With V trimmed by 3 bases and J by 2 bases, 5 bases remained unmatched. The CDR3 extends over 15 amino acids. Looked up from germline, CDR1 is LGHDT and CDR2 is YNNKEL (reference sequence). The CDR3 loop reads CASSQRGQGQETQYF. In DNA form, the CDR3 reads TGTGCCAGCAGCCAGCGCGGACAGGGACAAGAGACCCAGTACTTC.